Listed here are 27 T cell receptor beta chains from one sample, sequenced in a study of TIL therapy for anti-PD-1-resistant metastatic lung cancer. The libraries were made with immunoSEQ v3. Assay: immunoSEQ multiplex PCR; the TCRdb copy retains only in-frame clones and omits some. The sample comprises 57,000 or so clones, 87% of which are singletons, and approximately 2.4% rests with the top ten. As for time point: pre-treatment sample, taken before nivolumab and TIL therapy. The sample consisted of blood, taken at baseline. These receptors came from a person aged 25-85 years with non-small cell lung cancer.

This chain joins TRBV3-1 (or the pseudogene TRBV3-2) and TRBJ2-7, with 9 positions matching TRBD1. CDR1 and CDR2 from the germline V gene are LGHDT and YNNKEL (reference sequence). The CDR3 totals 14 residues. Trimming took 5 bases from V and 3 from J; bases not matched to a gene: 5. The CDR3 DNA follows: TGTGCCAGCAGCTCGGGACAGGGTCACTACGAGCAGTACTTC. Encoded protein: CASSSGQGHYEQYF.

V usage is TRBV25-1 and J usage is TRBJ2-2; D unclear. This CDR3 has 11 residues. V gave up 2 bases and J gave up 5 bases, with 0 bases separating them. Germline CDR1 is MGHDK and CDR2 is SYGVNS. The CDR3 DNA reads TGTGCCAGCAGTGAAACCGGGGAGCTGTTTTTT. Translating gives CASSETGELFF.

The chain couples TRBV6-6 to TRBJ1-2; D is unclear. Germline V gene sequence: CDR1 MNHNY, CDR2 SVGAGI (reference sequence). The V end lost 2 bases, the J end lost 5 bases, and 3 bases lay between the germline ends. The CDR3 extends over 11 amino acids. CDR3 DNA sequence: TGTGCCAGCAGTTACGGGTATGGCTACACCTTC. This gives the protein CASSYGYGYTF.

The V gene is TRBV2, the J gene TRBJ1-2; 8 nucleotides align to TRBD1. With V trimmed by 2 bases and J by 8 bases, 7 bases remained unmatched. Germline CDR1 reads SNHLY; CDR2 reads FYNNEI. This CDR3 region has 14 residues. CDR3 DNA sequence: TGTGCCAGCAGTGAAAGGACAGGGAGGGACGGCTACACCTTC. The encoded protein is CASSERTGRDGYTF.

V usage is TRBV25-1 and J usage is TRBJ2-7, with D perhaps matching TRBD1 (5 bases). Trimming shortened V by 6 bases and J by 6 bases, and 9 bases separated the two germline ends. The CDR3 loop spans 11 amino acids. Germline CDR1 MGHDK, CDR2 SYGVNS. DNA for the CDR3: TGTGCCAGCAGAACAGGCCCCGAGCAGTACTTC. Encoded protein: CASRTGPEQYF.

The J gene is TRBJ2-7, the V gene TRBV5-1; 10 bases line up with TRBD2. The J segment lost 4 bases and the V segment lost 3 bases, leaving 10 bases of the junction unmatched. The germline CDR1 and CDR2 sequences are SGHRS and YFSETQ. This CDR3 comprises 16 residues. CDR3 coding DNA: TGCGCCAGCAGCTGGGGGGCGGCTAGCGGGAGTTACGAGCAGTACTTC. Its translation: CASSWGAASGSYEQYF.

The chain recombines TRBV18 with TRBJ2-2; D may be TRBD1 (6 bases). Between the trimmed V and J ends, which lost 4 bases and 4 bases, there was a span of 22 bases. This CDR3 region has 18 residues. Germline V gives CDR1 KGHSH, CDR2 LQKENI. The CDR3 is CASSLRDTLLEGTGELFF. In DNA form, the CDR3 reads TGTGCCAGCTCACTCCGGGACACTCTCCTAGAGGGCACCGGGGAGCTGTTTTTT.

V and J are TRBV30 and TRBJ2-7; 9 bases are a match to TRBD2. The germline V gene has CDR1 GTSNPN and CDR2 SVGIG (reference sequence). The CDR3 length is 14 residues. The V gene end was trimmed by 2 bases and the J gene end by 7 bases; junction bases not matched to a gene: 9. CDR3 in amino acids: CAWSYGSGRGEQYF. In DNA, the CDR3 is TGTGCCTGGAGTTACGGTAGCGGGAGAGGGGAGCAGTACTTC.

The J gene is TRBJ1-2, the V gene TRBV6-5; D not resolved. This CDR3 spans 14 amino acids. From germline, CDR1 is MNHEY and CDR2 SVGAGI. Trimming removed 6 bases at V and 1 base at J, with 12 bases between. This chain's CDR3 is CASRTTGVNYGYTF. DNA of the CDR3: TGTGCCAGCAGGACCACCGGGGTTAACTATGGCTACACCTTC.

The chain carries TRBV14 and TRBJ2-3; D tentatively fits TRBD1 or TRBD2 (5 bases each). In germline, CDR1 is SGHDN, CDR2 FVKESK. Trimming left V 3 bases short and J 9 bases short, with 13 bases between. CDR3 length equals 13 residues. CDR3 coding DNA: TGTGCCAGCAGCCAGGATCGGGACGGAACGCAGTATTTT. It yields the protein CASSQDRDGTQYF.

DNA for the CDR3: TGTGCCAGCTCCCTCGGGGGATCGAGCTACACCTTC. Translation: CASSLGGSSYTF. The chain carries TRBV27 and TRBJ1-2, with D possibly being TRBD1 (5 bases). CDR3 length: 12 residues. Germline assignment: CDR1 MNHEY and CDR2 SMNVEV (reference sequence). Deletions cut 8 bases from V and 9 bases from J, with 16 bases between.

The chain joins TRBV18 to TRBJ2-1; 7 bases agree with TRBD2. CDR1 is KGHSH and CDR2 is LQKENI in the germline V gene. The CDR3 contains 16 residues. The junction had 11 bases not matched to a gene; V was cut back by 2 bases and J by 7 bases. The CDR3 loop is CASSPSRAAGDNEQFF. DNA of the CDR3: TGTGCCAGCTCACCAAGTAGGGCGGCGGGAGATAATGAGCAGTTCTTC.

The chain carries TRBV18 and TRBJ2-4; perhaps TRBD1 as D (5 bases). CDR3 size: 15 residues. Germline V CDR1 and CDR2: KGHSH, LQKENI. V dropped 3 bases and J dropped 1 base, with 10 bases sitting between them. CDR3 coding DNA: TGTGCCAGCTCACCCCCAGCAGGGGCCAAAAACATTCAGTACTTC. This encodes CASSPPAGAKNIQYF.

The chain carries TRBV11-2 and TRBJ2-1; 8 nucleotides agree with TRBD1. The CDR3 loop spans 14 amino acids. The V gene's germline CDR1 is SGHAT and CDR2 FQNNGV. V lost 0 bases to trimming and J lost 9 bases; unmatched junction nucleotides: 4. The CDR3: CASSLDPGGSEQFF. The CDR3 region has the DNA TGTGCCAGCAGCTTAGACCCAGGGGGCAGTGAGCAGTTCTTC.

V is TRBV27 and J is TRBJ1-2; D unclear. Germline V lookup: CDR1 MNHEY, CDR2 SMNVEV (reference sequence). Trimming removed 0 bases from V and 5 bases from J, with 16 bases in between. The CDR3 sequence is 16 residues long. The CDR3: CASSLSIQERGYGYTF. CDR3 nucleotide sequence: TGTGCCAGCAGTTTATCGATCCAAGAGCGGGGTTATGGCTACACCTTC.

V gene TRBV19 combines with J gene TRBJ1-1; 7 positions match TRBD1. CDR1 is LNHDA, CDR2 SQIVND, per germline (reference sequence). J was trimmed by 4 bases and V by 6 bases; bases with no gene match: 8. The CDR3 is made up of 14 amino acids. CDR3 in DNA: TGTGCCAGTAGGCCAATCGGACAGGCCACTGAAGCTTTCTTT. It encodes CASRPIGQATEAFF.

V gene TRBV19 combines with J gene TRBJ1-5; 8 bases are shared with TRBD1. The CDR3 sequence is 15 residues long. V dropped 6 bases and J dropped 8; count of bases not matched to a gene: 12. The germline V gene encodes CDR1 LNHDA and CDR2 SQIVND (reference sequence). The CDR3 DNA is TGTGCCAGTAGGGACAGGGTGTCTCCGATGGAGCCCCAGCATTTT. This gives the protein CASRDRVSPMEPQHF.

The rearrangement uses TRBV18 and TRBJ1-1; D is unresolved. The CDR3 runs 14 residues. V was clipped by 2 bases and J by 0 bases, with 7 bases between them. CDR1 and CDR2 from the germline V gene are KGHSH and LQKENI. CDR3 in DNA: TGTGCCAGCTCACCAATAGAAATGAACACTGAAGCTTTCTTT. Translation: CASSPIEMNTEAFF. Together with reference TRBV18 and TRBJ1-1, the CDR3 gives the full variable domain: NAGVMQNPRHLVRRRGQEARLRCSPMKGHSHVYWYRQLPEEGLKFMVYLQKENIIDESGMPKERFSAEFPKEGPSILRIQQVVRGDSAAYFCASSPIEMNTEAFFGQGTRLTVV.

The chain is built from TRBV6-6 and TRBJ1-5; no definite D call. The V end was cut by 3 bases, the J end by 3 bases, with 9 bases between. This CDR3 contains 14 residues. Germline V gene data show CDR1 as MNHNY and CDR2 as SVGAGI (reference sequence). CDR3 sequence reads: CASSYNGYNQPQHF. As DNA, the CDR3 is TGTGCCAGCAGTTATAACGGGTACAATCAGCCCCAGCATTTT.

For the CDR3, the DNA is TGTGCCAGTCGAACCGGACAGGCACCATATGGCTACACCTTC. Protein sequence: CASRTGQAPYGYTF. The chain employs TRBV19 and TRBJ1-2, with 7 nucleotides matching TRBD1. Trimming cost V 8 bases and J 5 bases; bases outside gene matches: 11. This CDR3 contains 14 residues. Germline V CDR1 and CDR2: LNHDA, SQIVND (reference sequence).

J is TRBJ2-7 and V is TRBV6-5; 8 bases line up with TRBD1. Looked up from germline, CDR1 is MNHEY and CDR2 is SVGAGI. The CDR3 length is 14 residues. Trimming cost V 6 bases and J 6 bases; bases outside gene matches: 10. The CDR3 spells CASRMDRVVGEQYF. The CDR3 DNA is TGTGCCAGCAGAATGGACAGGGTAGTGGGCGAGCAGTACTTC.

V and J are TRBV6-6 and TRBJ1-5, with 9 bases identical to TRBD1. The J segment lost 3 bases and the V segment lost 6 bases, leaving 9 bases of the junction unmatched. Germline CDR1 reads MNHNY; CDR2 reads SVGAGI (reference sequence). CDR3 size: 16 residues. The CDR3 nucleotides are TGTGCCAGCAGCGATACAGGGGGCCCAAACAATCAGCCCCAGCATTTT. Protein sequence: CASSDTGGPNNQPQHF.

The genes are TRBV20-1 and TRBJ2-7, with D possibly being TRBD2 (5 bases). The CDR3 runs to 12 residues. Trimming took 3 bases from V and 5 from J, leaving 11 bases between them. Germline V gene data show CDR1 as DFQATT and CDR2 as SNEGSKA (reference sequence). This CDR3 is CSASSRGNEQYF. CDR3 nucleotide sequence: TGCAGTGCTAGTTCGCGAGGGAACGAGCAGTACTTC.

The sample holds a few counts of this clone. The rearrangement links TRBV3-1 (or the pseudogene TRBV3-2) to TRBJ1-1; TRBD1 is a possible D gene (6 bases). The CDR3 has 14 residues. The ends were cut back, 4 bases at V and 2 bases at J, with 11 bases in the middle. Germline V CDR1 and CDR2: LGHDT, YNNKEL (reference sequence). The CDR3 here is CASSRGGLNTEAFF. CDR3 bases: TGTGCCAGCAGCCGGGGGGGCCTCAACACTGAAGCTTTCTTT.

The V call is TRBV9, the J call TRBJ1-2; maybe TRBD1 (5 bases). This CDR3 has 18 amino acids. The germline V and J ends were trimmed by 0 bases and 4 bases, with 22 bases remaining between them. Germline CDR1 and CDR2: SGDLS and YYNGEE. In nucleotides, the CDR3 is TGTGCCAGCAGCGTAGCAGGTGACAGTCTCACGTCGAGCTATGGCTACACCTTC. Its protein product is CASSVAGDSLTSSYGYTF.

This rearrangement joins TRBV19 to TRBJ1-4, with D possibly matching TRBD1 (5 bases). V lost 5 bases, J lost 2 bases, and 9 bases lay in between. The V gene's germline CDR1 is LNHDA and CDR2 SQIVND (reference sequence). This CDR3 comprises 14 residues. The CDR3 nucleotides read TGTGCCAGTAGTTTTAGACAGACTAATGAAAAACTGTTTTTT. Its translation is CASSFRQTNEKLFF.

The chain is built from TRBV18 and TRBJ2-1, with D hard to call. There are 12 residues in the CDR3. Trimming removed 3 bases at V and 6 bases at J, with 6 bases between. The germline gives CDR1 KGHSH, CDR2 LQKENI. CDR3 bases: TGTGCCAGCTCACCCGATACCAATGAGCAGTTCTTC. It specifies CASSPDTNEQFF.